What follows describes a single T cell receptor beta chain. The antigen is unknown. This sample stems from a study of T cells in Graves' hyperthyroidism and ophthalmopathy. Study-wide results and limits: Blood held most thyroid clonotypes expanded above 0.001 frequency.

Germline CDR1 reads SGHRS; CDR2 reads YFSETQ. V was cut by 1 base and J by 3 bases, with 13 bases left in between. CDR3 length equals 16 residues. RNA transcripts were the template for amplifying TCR beta CDR3 regions. RT-PCR in the first round (using the HTBI primer set) targeted the TCR CDR3. Using its own MiXCR run on the multiplex PCR reads, TCRdb lists one record per CDR3 protein. The data hold some 740,000 distinct CDR3 sequences, with around 15% observed a single time. Graves' hyperthyroidism was deemed stable given no ophthalmopathy progression within 18 months. A patient was excluded if there was uncontrolled infection, other autoimmune disease, pregnancy or lactation. Using approximately 10 ml of fresh peripheral blood, PBMCs were prepared.

The clonotype was recovered from a woman aged 18-29 years with Graves' hyperthyroidism. The V call is TRBV5-1, the J call TRBJ2-2, with D uncertain. The specimen was blood. CDR3 protein: CASSLLESGHTGELFF. CDR3 coding DNA: TGCGCCAGCAGCTTGTTAGAATCTGGGCACACCGGGGAGCTGTTTTTT. Looking up the rest from reference TRBV5-1 and TRBJ2-2 gives the full variable domain: KAGVTQTPRYLIKTRGQQVTLSCSPISGHRSVSWYQQTPGQGLQFLFEYFSETQRNKGNFPGRFSGRQFSNSRSEMNVSTLELGDSALYLCASSLLESGHTGELFFGEGSRLTVL.